This TCR beta chain was documented in a study of T cells in Graves' hyperthyroidism and ophthalmopathy. The CDR3 consists of 13 residues. V was shortened by 6 bases and J by 0 bases, with 11 bases between the two germline ends. Germline V CDR1 and CDR2: DFQATT, SNEGSKA (reference sequence). In this sample, this clonotype turned up many times. Amplified regions were TCR beta CDR3 sequences from RNA transcripts. The HTBI primer set served for first-round RT-PCR of the TCR CDR3. TCRdb independently ran MiXCR on the multiplex PCR reads; one entry per CDR3 protein. The repertoire holds about 600,000 distinct CDR3 sequences, with 13% to 15% as singletons.

This receptor was obtained from a woman between 18 and 30 years old with Graves' ophthalmopathy. The sequencing sample was made of blood. J is TRBJ2-5 and V is TRBV20-1, with D possibly TRBD1 on 5 matching bases. CDR3 bases: TGCAGTGCAAACCGACAGTACCAAGAGACCCAGTACTTC. As protein: CSANRQYQETQYF.